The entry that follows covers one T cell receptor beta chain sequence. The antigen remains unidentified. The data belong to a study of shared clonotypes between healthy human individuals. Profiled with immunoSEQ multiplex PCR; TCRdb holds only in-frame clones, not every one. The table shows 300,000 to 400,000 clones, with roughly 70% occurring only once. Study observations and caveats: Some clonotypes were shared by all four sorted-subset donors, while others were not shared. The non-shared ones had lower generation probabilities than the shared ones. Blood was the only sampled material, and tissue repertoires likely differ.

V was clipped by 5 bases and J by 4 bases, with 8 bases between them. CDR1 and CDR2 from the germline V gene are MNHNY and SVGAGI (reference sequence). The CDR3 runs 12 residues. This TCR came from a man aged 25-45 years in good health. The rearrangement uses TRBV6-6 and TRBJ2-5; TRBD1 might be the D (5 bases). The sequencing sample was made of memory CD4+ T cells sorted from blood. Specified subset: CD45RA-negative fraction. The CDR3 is CASSPGRETQYF. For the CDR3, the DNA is TGTGCCAGCAGTCCAGGGCGAGAGACCCAGTACTTC.